These 4 T cell receptor beta chains were all obtained from the same sample, sequenced in a study of blood T cell repertoires in COVID-19. Sequencing was performed with immunoSEQ multiplex PCR; in TCRdb, only in-frame clones are kept and a portion is missing. The sample includes around 100,000 clones, less than 85% of them seen just once. The sample taken for sequencing was peripheral blood. The receptors stem from a human donor in a cohort sampled during active COVID-19.

The chain combines TRBV28 with TRBJ1-5, with D unclear. CDR1 is MDHEN and CDR2 is SYDVKM in the germline V gene. The V and J ends lost 3 bases and 3 bases respectively, with 12 bases between them. The CDR3 extends over 15 amino acids. This CDR3 is CASSLPLSLNQPQHF. The CDR3 DNA is TGTGCCAGCAGTTTGCCCCTAAGCCTCAATCAGCCCCAGCATTTT.

The V and J genes are TRBV10-3 and TRBJ2-7; D call uncertain. Germline assignment: CDR1 ENHRY and CDR2 SYGVKD. The CDR3 loop spans 14 amino acids. The V and J ends lost 3 bases and 5 bases respectively, with 14 bases between them. CDR3 amino acids: CAISDQTKLDEQYF. The CDR3 DNA sequence: TGTGCCATCAGTGACCAGACAAAATTGGACGAGCAGTACTTC.

The chain uses TRBV10-2 and TRBJ1-2; 8 positions agree with TRBD1. This CDR3 region has 14 residues. CDR1 WSHSY and CDR2 SAAADI come from the germline V gene. V gave up 6 bases and J gave up 3 bases; unmatched junction bases: 6. CDR3 protein: CASRDTGGDYGYTF. The CDR3 coding sequence is TGCGCCAGCAGGGATACAGGGGGAGACTATGGCTACACCTTC.

J is TRBJ1-5 and V is TRBV27; D is undetermined. The CDR3 runs 16 residues. V lost 3 bases to trimming and J lost 5 bases, with 17 bases between them. Germline V CDR1 and CDR2: MNHEY, SMNVEV (reference sequence). Written as DNA, the CDR3 is TGTGCCAGCAGTTTTCGGTTAGGAGGGAACGATCAGCCCCAGCATTTT. This sequence encodes CASSFRLGGNDQPQHF.